These T cell receptor beta chains were read from a single sample in a study of post-analysis software for immune sequencing data. From the PCR reads, TCRdb called clonotypes with MiXCR, one entry per CDR3 protein. The sample has about 400,000 distinct CDR3 sequences, around 33% seen once; the top ten hold around an eighth. The sequenced sample consisted of blood. These receptor sequences come from a girl aged 5-17 years with multiple sclerosis. CDR3s include the opening cysteine and the closing phenylalanine or tryptophan. D genes are given only for firm matches. Rows give clone size only sometimes, using once, few, many, or a class for an expanded clone.

TRBV12-3/TRBV12-4	TRBJ2-5	few	-	CASSYSGQSETQYF	TGTGCCAGCAGTTATAGCGGACAGTCGGAGACCCAGTACTTC
TRBV11-2	TRBJ1-2	-	-	CASSFRLYGYTF	TGTGCCAGCAGCTTTCGTCTCTATGGCTACACCTTC
TRBV7-2	TRBJ2-2	-	-	CASSFPPGRLPGTGELFF	TGTGCCAGCAGCTTCCCTCCGGGACGGCTTCCTGGGACCGGGGAGCTGTTTTTT
TRBV6-6	TRBJ1-4	few	-	CASSREDEKLFF	TGTGCCAGCAGTCGGGAGGATGAAAAACTGTTTTTT
TRBV7-9	TRBJ2-7	once	-	CANSSDYEQYF	TGTGCCAACAGCTCGGACTACGAGCAGTACTTC
TRBV7-9	TRBJ2-7	-	-	CASSPVMAYEQYF	TGTGCCAGCAGCCCCGTAATGGCCTACGAGCAGTACTTC
TRBV7-9	TRBJ2-2	-	-	CASSLPSVSLPNTGELFF	TGTGCCAGCAGCTTACCATCCGTCTCCCTCCCGAACACCGGGGAGCTGTTTTTT
TRBV29-1	TRBJ1-4	-	-	CSVSQGVYEKLFF	TGCAGCGTTTCCCAGGGAGTTTATGAAAAACTGTTTTTT
TRBV13	TRBJ2-7	few	TRBD1	CASSLAQGANEQYF	TGTGCCAGCAGCTTAGCACAGGGGGCAAACGAGCAGTACTTC
TRBV18	TRBJ1-2	-	-	CAGSPNGGAVGYTF	TGTGCCGGCTCACCAAACGGGGGGGCCGTCGGCTACACCTTC
TRBV10-3	TRBJ1-5	-	-	CAISPSRGDNQPQHF	TGTGCCATCAGCCCGAGTAGGGGGGACAATCAGCCCCAGCATTTT
TRBV12-3/TRBV12-4	TRBJ2-5	-	TRBD1	CASSPGQGAFQRETQYF	TGTGCCAGCAGCCCGGGACAGGGGGCGTTTCAACGAGAGACCCAGTACTTC
TRBV4-3	TRBJ2-7	-	-	CASSHAWKGDYKQYF	TGCGCCAGCAGCCACGCCTGGAAGGGAGACTACAAGCAGTACTTC
TRBV20-1	TRBJ1-5	-	TRBD1	CSARDSASWQGAPQPQHF	TGCAGTGCTAGAGACAGCGCGAGTTGGCAGGGGGCTCCTCAGCCCCAGCATTTT
TRBV27	TRBJ2-6	-	-	CASSLASGANVLTF	TGTGCCAGCAGTTTAGCTTCTGGGGCCAACGTCCTGACTTTC
TRBV3-1	TRBJ2-1	-	-	CASSQLGGGNEQFF	TGTGCCAGCAGCCAACTAGGGGGAGGCAATGAGCAGTTCTTC
TRBV20-1	TRBJ2-1	-	TRBD1	CSASSGTGGNEQFF	TGCAGTGCTAGCTCCGGGACAGGGGGCAATGAGCAGTTCTTC
TRBV3-1	TRBJ1-6	-	-	CASSPGTGSSGTPLHF	TGTGCCAGCAGCCCCGGGACGGGCTCCAGCGGGACACCCCTCCACTTT
TRBV20-1	TRBJ1-6	many	-	CSAREWGATSPLHF	TGCAGTGCTAGAGAGTGGGGGGCGACGTCACCCCTCCACTTT
TRBV6-1	TRBJ2-1	few	-	CASSQGGQGANEQFF	TGTGCCAGCAGTCAAGGCGGGCAGGGAGCCAATGAGCAGTTCTTC
TRBV20-1	TRBJ2-7	-	-	CSALRDGRYEQYF	TGCAGTGCTCTACGGGACGGACGATACGAGCAGTACTTC
TRBV12-3/TRBV12-4	TRBJ2-1	-	-	CASNRAGFDEQFF	TGTGCCAGCAACCGGGCAGGGTTCGATGAGCAGTTCTTC
TRBV13	TRBJ2-7	-	-	CASSFGGDYEQYF	TGTGCCAGCAGCTTTGGAGGGGACTACGAGCAGTACTTC
TRBV7-8	TRBJ2-7	-	-	CASSLLLGETYEQYF	TGTGCCAGCAGCTTACTCCTGGGGGAAACCTACGAGCAGTACTTC
TRBV28	TRBJ2-7	many	TRBD1	CASSLAGGSYEQYF	TGTGCCAGCAGCTTAGCAGGGGGATCCTACGAGCAGTACTTC
TRBV7-3	TRBJ2-3	many	-	CASSLRGSTDTQYF	TGTGCCAGCAGCTTACGCGGGAGCACAGATACGCAGTATTTT
TRBV4-3	TRBJ1-2	few	TRBD1	CASSRDRGRGVGYTF	TGCGCCAGCAGCCGGGACAGGGGGCGCGGGGTAGGCTACACCTTC
TRBV29-1	TRBJ1-4	few	-	CSVGRGPTNEKLFF	TGCAGCGTTGGTCGGGGGCCAACTAATGAAAAACTGTTTTTT
TRBV7-8	TRBJ2-1	few	-	CASRRGLGDEQFF	TGTGCCAGCAGGCGGGGATTGGGGGATGAGCAGTTCTTC
TRBV12-3/TRBV12-4	TRBJ1-1	few	-	CASSLGPFLSEAFF	TGTGCCAGCAGCCTAGGTCCATTTCTATCTGAAGCTTTCTTT
TRBV7-3	TRBJ1-2	-	-	CASSPGETSPYDYTF	TGTGCCAGCAGCCCGGGGGAGACGTCGCCCTATGACTACACCTTC
TRBV20-1	TRBJ2-5	-	-	CSATGSGETQYF	TGCAGTGCGACCGGCTCCGGGGAGACCCAGTACTTC
TRBV12-3/TRBV12-4	TRBJ2-7	few	TRBD1	CASSWTGSTYEQYF	TGTGCCAGCAGTTGGACAGGGTCAACCTACGAGCAGTACTTC